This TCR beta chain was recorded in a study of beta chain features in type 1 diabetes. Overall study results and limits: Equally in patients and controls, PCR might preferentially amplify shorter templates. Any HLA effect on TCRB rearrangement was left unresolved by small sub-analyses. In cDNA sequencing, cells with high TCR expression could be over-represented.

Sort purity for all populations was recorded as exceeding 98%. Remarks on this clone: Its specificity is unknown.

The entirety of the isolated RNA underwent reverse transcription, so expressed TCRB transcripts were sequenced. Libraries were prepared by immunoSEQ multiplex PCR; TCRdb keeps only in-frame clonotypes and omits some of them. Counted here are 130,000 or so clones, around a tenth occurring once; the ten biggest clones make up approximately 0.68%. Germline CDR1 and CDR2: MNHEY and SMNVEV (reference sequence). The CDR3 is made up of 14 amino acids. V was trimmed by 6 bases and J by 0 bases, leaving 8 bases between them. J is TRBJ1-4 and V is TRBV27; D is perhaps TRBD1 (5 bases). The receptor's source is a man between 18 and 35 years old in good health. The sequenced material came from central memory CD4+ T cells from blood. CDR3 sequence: CASSGGATNEKLFF. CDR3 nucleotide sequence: TGTGCCAGCAGCGGGGGAGCAACTAATGAAAAACTGTTTTTT.